This T cell receptor beta chain stems from a study of T cell repertoires in cytomegalovirus infection (dated by TCRdb to about 2019). With regard to the full study: The HLA type of each donor mattered for the analysis, because public TCR beta signatures pointed to carriage of CMV infection along with the matching HLA type. Results and caveats for the whole study, not just this receptor: The ex vivo response was dominated by HLA-C-restricted CMV-specific TCR beta clonotypes, which also provided the single most frequent clonotype in two of eight donors. Cumulative frequency of public TCR beta family members discriminated carriers of CMV infection plus the relevant HLA type in this cohort and an independent roughly 340-donor cohort.

The sequencing machine was an Illumina HiSeq 1500. The raw public reads went through TCRdb reprocessing: fastp at Q25, MiXCR clone calling, in-frame beta chains kept. Merged by CDR3 protein, the rows form single entries marked with the most common genes and DNA. This sample lists approximately 500,000 distinct CDR3 sequences; 11% were detected once. Roughly 10% of the sample is held by the ten biggest clonotypes. As for this clonotype: Its antigen specificity is not known. Nothing much larger sits one base from this clone, and base qualities are not available.

The CDR3 spans 14 residues, from the cysteine through the phenylalanine. Just CDR3 DNA is preserved here, 42 bases in frame from base 1. After removal of 7 bases from V and 0 bases from J, the junction retains 5 bases not matched to a gene. The germline V gene (reference sequence) sets CDR1 to MNHNY and CDR2 to SVGAGI. Rearrangement joined TRBV6-6 to TRBJ1-1; TRBD1 matches 7 bases in the middle. The sequencing sample was made of PBMCs. The sequence derives from a human donor in good health (CMV status not recorded). Some clones in this sample may be carry-over from other donors' samples. The nucleotide sequence reads TGTGCCAGCACCAACCAGGGGGTGAACACTGAAGCTTTCTTT. Its protein reads: CASTNQGVNTEAFF.